The 17 T cell receptor beta chains given below trace back to one sample, sequenced in a study of early T cells in non-severe SARS-CoV-2 infection. TCRdb processed the 5' RACE reads anew with MiXCR; each CDR3 protein has one entry. This sample has tens of thousands of distinct CDR3 sequences, with 5.5% to 7.5% found just once. Sequencing was carried out using whole blood. The source is an adult who was a healthcare worker with PCR-confirmed SARS-CoV-2 infection or an uninfected control (not recorded which).

This clonotype was found many times. The chain recombines TRBV11-2 with TRBJ1-4; no definite D call. V was pared by 5 bases and J by 5 bases, with 15 bases between. Germline V lookup: CDR1 SGHAT, CDR2 FQNNGV. This CDR3 is built from 15 residues. The CDR3: CASSPTAGTNEKLFF. The CDR3, as DNA: TGTGCCAGCAGCCCAACCGCGGGTACAAATGAAAAACTGTTTTTT.

A few counts support this clonotype. This chain uses TRBV5-5 with TRBJ1-2; possibly TRBD1 for D (5 bases). This CDR3 has 12 residues. Germline values: CDR1 SGHKS, CDR2 YYEKEE (reference sequence). The V and J ends lost 4 bases and 4 bases respectively, with 8 bases between them. The CDR3 sequence is CASSVDSYGYTF. The CDR3 DNA sequence: TGTGCCAGCAGCGTAGACAGCTATGGCTACACCTTC. The whole variable domain, remainder taken from reference TRBV5-5 and TRBJ1-2, is DAGVTQSPTHLIKTRGQQVTLRCSPISGHKSVSWYQQVLGQGPQFIFQYYEKEERGRGNFPDRFSARQFPNYSSELNVNALLLGDSALYLCASSVDSYGYTFGSGTRLTVV.

This clonotype occurred many times. This sequence joins TRBV6-2 or TRBV6-3 and TRBJ2-7; D remains ambiguous. Trimming removed 6 bases at V and 3 bases at J, with 6 bases between. The CDR3 sequence is 11 residues long. The germline CDR1 and CDR2 sequences are MNHEY and SVGEGT. The chain's CDR3 is CASSHLYEQYF. The CDR3 region has the DNA TGTGCCAGCAGCCATCTCTACGAGCAGTACTTC.

This chain links TRBV29-1 with TRBJ2-1; TRBD2 aligns across 13 bases. CDR1 SQVTM and CDR2 ANQGSEA come from the germline V gene. After removal of 5 bases from V and 0 bases from J, the junction contained 7 bases not matched to a gene. The CDR3 covers 17 residues. CDR3 residues: CSVTGTSGESSYNEQFF. Here the CDR3 DNA reads TGCAGCGTTACCGGGACTAGCGGGGAGAGCTCCTACAATGAGCAGTTCTTC.

This clonotype occurred many times. This sequence joins TRBV4-2 and TRBJ2-3, with 8 bases aligning to TRBD2. The V gene end was trimmed by 1 base and the J gene end by 4 bases; junction bases not matched to a gene: 7. This CDR3 is 16 amino acids long. In germline, CDR1 is LGHNA, CDR2 YNFKEQ. The CDR3 DNA reads as TGTGCCAGCAGCCAAGTGGTAACGGGGGGGCCAGATACGCAGTATTTT. Its protein is CASSQVVTGGPDTQYF.

This clonotype was observed a handful of times. The V gene is TRBV11-2, the J gene TRBJ2-3, with D perhaps TRBD2 (7 bases). The CDR3 totals 16 residues. V gave up 1 base and J gave up 2 bases, with 13 bases separating them. Per germline, CDR1 SGHAT and CDR2 FQNNGV. CDR3 in amino acids: CASSLVGGGLTDTQYF. CDR3 bases: TGTGCCAGCAGCTTAGTGGGCGGGGGCCTCACAGATACGCAGTATTTT. Complete variable domain (other parts from reference TRBV11-2 and TRBJ2-3): EAGVAQSPRYKIIEKRQSVAFWCNPISGHATLYWYQQILGQGPKLLIQFQNNGVVDDSQLPKDRFSAERLKGVDSTLKIQPAKLEDSAVYLCASSLVGGGLTDTQYFGPGTRLTVL.

Of note for this clonotype: A much larger clone lies one base from this, so it may be a read error. V gene TRBV7-9 combines with J gene TRBJ1-2, with 8 bases fitting TRBD1. The CDR3 covers 15 residues. CDR1 is SEHNR and CDR2 is FQNEAQ in the germline V gene (reference sequence). The CDR3 here is CASSSIAGGSYGHTF. The CDR3 nucleotides are TGTGCCAGCAGCTCAATCGCAGGGGGCAGCTATGGCCACACCTTC.

The table lists this clonotype with a few counts. DNA of the CDR3: TGCGCCAGCAGCTCGTGGACAGGGGAAGGTGATACGCAGTATTTT. This gives the protein CASSSWTGEGDTQYF. This chain joins TRBV5-1 and TRBJ2-3; the match to TRBD1 covers 9 bases. V lost 3 bases and J lost 6; bases outside the gene matches: 8. This CDR3 spans 15 amino acids. Per the germline V gene, CDR1 is SGHRS and CDR2 is YFSETQ.

This clonotype was found many times. The genes are TRBV6-2 or TRBV6-3 and TRBJ2-1, with D perhaps TRBD1 (5 bases). CDR3 length equals 15 residues. Trimming cost V 7 bases and J 4 bases, with 17 bases left between them. Germline V gene lookup returns CDR1 MNHEY and CDR2 SVGEGT. The CDR3, as DNA: TGTGCCAGCACCCATGGCAGGGTCGTTTACAATGAGCAGTTCTTC. It encodes CASTHGRVVYNEQFF.

This clonotype was seen more than once but under ten times. This chain joins TRBV5-4 and TRBJ2-5; 7 bases map to TRBD1. Trimming removed 3 bases from V and 5 bases from J; junction bases left unmatched: 13. The CDR3 totals 16 residues. In germline, CDR1 is SGHNT, CDR2 YYREEE (reference sequence). The CDR3, as DNA: TGTGCCAGCAGCTCGATGACAGGGCCTTCAGCGGAGACCCAGTACTTC. Protein: CASSSMTGPSAETQYF.

The rearrangement joins TRBV28 to TRBJ2-7, with D perhaps TRBD1 (5 bases). Germline CDR1 is MDHEN and CDR2 is SYDVKM. The CDR3 extends over 14 amino acids. The V end lost 4 bases, the J end lost 2 bases, and 12 bases lay between the germline ends. Here the CDR3 DNA reads TGTGCCAGCAGTTACCGGACAAACGCCTACGAGCAGTACTTC. This codes for CASSYRTNAYEQYF.

This clonotype was counted between two and nine times. This chain links TRBV28 with TRBJ1-2; D not certain. In germline, CDR1 is MDHEN, CDR2 SYDVKM. The V end lost 6 bases, the J end lost 5 bases, and 13 bases lay between the germline ends. The length of the CDR3 is 13 residues. The CDR3 here is CASRDGRTYGYTF. CDR3 nucleotides: TGTGCCAGCAGGGACGGGCGAACGTATGGCTACACCTTC.

Comment on this clonotype: One end of the junction fails to match germline, which may point to a read error. This chain uses TRBV6-6 with TRBJ2-3; 14 bases fit TRBD2. The CDR3 length is 21 residues. Germline CDR1 and CDR2: MNHNY and SVGAGI (reference sequence). The CDR3 bases are TGTGCCAGCAGCTACTGCCCTCGCGGGACTAGCGGGGGCCTTAGCACAGATACGCAGTATTTT. Protein product: CASSYCPRGTSGGLSTDTQYF.

The sample holds many counts of this clonotype. V and J are TRBV7-8 and TRBJ1-4; D might be TRBD1 (5 bases). The CDR3 covers 13 residues. CDR1 and CDR2 (germline): SGHVS, FQNEAQ. The V end was cut by 0 bases, the J end by 8 bases, with 7 bases between. The CDR3 DNA sequence: TGTGCCAGCAGCTTAGCCAGGGTAGAAAAACTGTTTTTT. Protein: CASSLARVEKLFF.

This clonotype was seen repeatedly, ten times or more. The V call is TRBV7-2, the J call TRBJ2-1; D not certain. Trimming left V 0 bases short and J 8 bases short, with 5 bases between. The CDR3 consists of 12 residues. CDR1 and CDR2 from the germline V gene are SGHTA and FQGNSA. CDR3 nucleotides: TGTGCCAGCAGCTTAGCAGGGTATGAGCAGTTCTTC. Translation: CASSLAGYEQFF.

The J gene is TRBJ2-1, the V gene TRBV7-9; no reliable D call. The CDR3 loop spans 13 amino acids. Germline CDR1 and CDR2: SEHNR and FQNEAQ (reference sequence). V was pared by 4 bases and J by 6 bases, with 10 bases between. The CDR3 sequence: CASSSSGFNEQFF. CDR3 DNA sequence: TGTGCCAGCAGCTCCTCCGGGTTCAATGAGCAGTTCTTC.

This clonotype has more than one count but fewer than ten. V usage is TRBV6-2 or TRBV6-3 and J usage is TRBJ2-2; D remains ambiguous. The CDR3 runs to 11 residues. V lost 5 bases to trimming and J lost 6 bases, with 4 bases between them. Per germline, CDR1 MNHEY and CDR2 SVGEGT. This CDR3 reads CASSTAGELFF. The CDR3 nucleotides read TGTGCCAGCAGTACCGCCGGGGAGCTGTTTTTT.